The 14 T cell receptor beta chains below come from one sample, sequenced in a study of cytomegalovirus exposure and HLA in healthy donors (dated by TCRdb to 2016 to 2017). The library was produced with the immunoSEQ multiplex PCR assay. A mixture of 60 forward primers for TCR Vbeta segments and 13 reverse primers for TCR Jbeta segments was used in the multiplex PCR. Here the immuneACCESS table is served through TCRdb, limited to in-frame sequences with V and J called. Missing clones are a known gap in these copies; in checked studies unresolved V genes cover under half, and the rest lacks a known reason. The sample includes more than 130,000 clones, with 78% observed a single time. The ten largest account for about 2.5% of the sample. Material: PBMCs. These receptors were obtained from a male donor in good health and CMV-seronegative.

The rearrangement links TRBV4-2 to TRBJ1-1; tentatively, D is TRBD1 (6 bases). The CDR3 is 12 amino acids. CDR1 is LGHNA and CDR2 is YNFKEQ in the germline V gene. Deletions cut 3 bases from V and 12 bases from J, with 14 bases between. The CDR3 spells CASSHYTGFSFF. Here the CDR3 DNA reads TGTGCCAGCAGCCATTATACAGGGTTTTCTTTCTTT.

The J gene is TRBJ1-3, the V gene TRBV5-1; 7 nucleotides align to TRBD1. The CDR3 runs to 15 residues. V dropped 2 bases and J dropped 2; count of bases not matched to a gene: 4. Germline V gives CDR1 SGHRS, CDR2 YFSETQ. As DNA, the CDR3 is TGCGCCAGCAGCTTAGACAGGGTTGCTGGAAACACCATATATTTT. Translated, it gives CASSLDRVAGNTIYF.

V and J are TRBV21-1 and TRBJ2-3; the table calls TRBD1, which could not be checked here. TRBV21-1 is marked as a pseudogene. CDR3 length: 15 residues. CDR3 DNA sequence: TGTGCCAGCACCAACACAGGGGGCCCTACAGATACGCAGTATTTT. Amino acids: CASTNTGGPTDTQYF.

The rearrangement links TRBV30 to TRBJ1-1; 8 nucleotides align to TRBD1. V was clipped by 1 base and J by 5 bases; unmatched bases: 9. The germline V gene has CDR1 GTSNPN and CDR2 SVGIG (reference sequence). The CDR3 consists of 15 residues. The CDR3 reads CAWSDGQGIWTEAFF. The CDR3 nucleotides read TGTGCCTGGAGTGACGGACAGGGAATATGGACTGAAGCTTTCTTT.

This clone was counted once. The J gene is TRBJ2-3, the V gene TRBV6-5; D is perhaps TRBD2 (6 bases). V gave up 2 bases and J gave up 0 bases, with 12 bases separating them. CDR1 MNHEY and CDR2 SVGAGI come from the germline V gene. The CDR3 extends over 16 amino acids. The CDR3 region has the DNA TGTGCCAGCAGTTACGGGACTCAACCTAGCACAGATACGCAGTATTTT. This translates into CASSYGTQPSTDTQYF.

V is TRBV5-4 and J is TRBJ1-2, with D uncertain. V was cut by 0 bases and J by 7 bases, with 10 bases left in between. The CDR3 is made up of 13 amino acids. Germline V gives CDR1 SGHNT, CDR2 YYREEE (reference sequence). The CDR3 sequence: CASSLVHSSGYTF. CDR3 nucleotides: TGTGCCAGCAGCTTGGTACATTCTAGTGGCTACACCTTC.

Comments on this clone: The junction shows a germline mismatch at one end, possibly a read error. The rearrangement uses TRBV5-6 and TRBJ1-5; possible D gene TRBD1, 6 bases. This CDR3 spans 16 amino acids. CDR1 and CDR2 from the germline V gene are SGHDT and YYEEEE. CDR3 sequence: CARSLLGAAGNQPQHF. The CDR3 region has the DNA TGTGCCCGCAGCTTGCTGGGGGCGGCGGGCAATCAGCCCCAGCATTTT.

J is TRBJ1-1 and V is TRBV7-2; D is undetermined. The V gene's germline CDR1 is SGHTA and CDR2 FQGNSA. This CDR3 spans 14 amino acids. Deletions cut 3 bases from V and 2 bases from J, with 10 bases between. CDR3 region: CASSLAGLNTEAFF. As DNA, the CDR3 is TGTGCCAGCAGCTTGGCGGGCCTCAACACTGAAGCTTTCTTT.

This clone has just one count. The chain uses TRBV29-1 and TRBJ2-1, with D possibly being TRBD1 (5 bases). The germline V gene encodes CDR1 SQVTM and CDR2 ANQGSEA. Trimming removed 4 bases at V and 9 bases at J, with 13 bases between. The CDR3 spans 12 residues. The CDR3 here is CSVVQGTPEQFF. CDR3 in DNA: TGCAGCGTTGTGCAGGGCACGCCTGAGCAGTTCTTC.

The sample holds one count of this clone. This sequence joins TRBV7-6 and TRBJ2-3; 7 bases match TRBD2. V lost 1 base, J lost 4 bases, and 8 bases stayed unmatched. The CDR3 has 16 residues. Germline V gives CDR1 SGHVS, CDR2 FNYEAQ. The CDR3 spells CASSLGGGGLSDTQYF. The CDR3 DNA reads TGTGCCAGCAGCTTAGGCGGGGGAGGTCTGTCAGATACGCAGTATTTT.

V usage is TRBV27 and J usage is TRBJ2-7, with a weak D call TRBD2 (5 bases). This CDR3 comprises 12 residues. Germline V lookup: CDR1 MNHEY, CDR2 SMNVEV (reference sequence). V lost 6 bases, J lost 7 bases, and 13 bases lay in between. The CDR3 protein is CASSPDWVEQYF. The DNA for the CDR3 is TGTGCCAGCAGCCCGGACTGGGTAGAGCAGTACTTC.

The rearrangement links TRBV5-1 to TRBJ2-1; TRBD2 matches at 7 bases. Germline assignment: CDR1 SGHRS and CDR2 YFSETQ. The CDR3 runs to 17 residues. The V gene end was trimmed by 0 bases and the J gene end by 6 bases; junction bases not matched to a gene: 12. DNA for the CDR3: TGCGCCAGCAGCTTGGATTGGTCTCGCGGGAGTTCCAATGAGCAGTTCTTC. Residues: CASSLDWSRGSSNEQFF.

The chain recombines TRBV30 with TRBJ1-5; D may be TRBD1 (6 bases). CDR1 is GTSNPN, CDR2 SVGIG, per germline (reference sequence). Trimming stripped 3 bases from V and 6 bases from J, with 15 bases between. CDR3 length: 14 amino acids. This CDR3 reads CAWSSPGAGQPQHF. For the CDR3, the DNA is TGTGCCTGGAGCAGCCCAGGGGCAGGTCAGCCCCAGCATTTT.

The chain links TRBV5-8 to TRBJ2-1; 9 nucleotides align to TRBD1. This CDR3 region has 17 residues. The germline gives CDR1 SGHTS, CDR2 YDEGEE. V trimming: 4 bases; J trimming: 7 bases; junction bases outside the gene matches: 15. The CDR3 protein is CASSPDSDRGRRNEQFF. CDR3 nucleotide sequence: TGTGCCAGCAGCCCAGATTCGGACAGGGGTCGAAGGAATGAGCAGTTCTTC.